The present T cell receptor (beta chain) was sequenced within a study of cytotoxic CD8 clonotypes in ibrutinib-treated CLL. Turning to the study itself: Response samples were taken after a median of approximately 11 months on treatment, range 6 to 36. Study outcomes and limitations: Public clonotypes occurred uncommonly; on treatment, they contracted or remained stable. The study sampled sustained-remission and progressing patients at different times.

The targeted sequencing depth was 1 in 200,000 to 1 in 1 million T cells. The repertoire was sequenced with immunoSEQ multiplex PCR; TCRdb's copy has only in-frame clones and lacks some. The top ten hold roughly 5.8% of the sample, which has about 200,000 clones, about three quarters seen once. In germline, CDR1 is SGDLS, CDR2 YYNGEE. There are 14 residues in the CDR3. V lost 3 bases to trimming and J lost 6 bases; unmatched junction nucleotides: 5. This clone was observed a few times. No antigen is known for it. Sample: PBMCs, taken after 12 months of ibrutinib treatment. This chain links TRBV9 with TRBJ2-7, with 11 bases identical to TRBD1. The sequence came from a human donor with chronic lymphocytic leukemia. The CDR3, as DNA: TGTGCCAGCAGCGCCGGGACAGGGGGAAGCGAGCAGTACTTC. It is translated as CASSAGTGGSEQYF.